A single sample is the source of the 3 T cell receptor beta chains below, sequenced in a study of T cell responses to AZD1222 COVID-19 vaccine. Sequencing was performed with immunoSEQ multiplex PCR; in TCRdb, only in-frame clones are kept and a portion is missing. Of around 200,000 clones listed, 85% to 90% are singletons. Material: peripheral blood, obtained on day 0 of AZD1222 vaccination. These receptors were collected from an adult in good health.

This chain uses TRBV19 with TRBJ1-4; D is unclear. Germline V CDR1 and CDR2: LNHDA, SQIVND (reference sequence). Trimming removed 4 bases from V and 6 bases from J, with 3 bases in between. The CDR3 sequence is 11 residues long. CDR3 protein: CASSNDEKLFF. As DNA, the CDR3 is TGTGCCAGTAGTAACGATGAAAAACTGTTTTTT.

V gene TRBV15 combines with J gene TRBJ2-7; D perhaps matches TRBD1 (6 bases). Trimming stripped 2 bases from V and 3 bases from J, with 11 bases between. The germline gives CDR1 LNHNV, CDR2 YYDKDF (reference sequence). This CDR3 region has 14 residues. CDR3 sequence reads: CATSRHKDSYEQYF. The CDR3 bases are TGTGCCACCAGCAGACACAAGGACAGCTACGAGCAGTACTTC.

J is TRBJ2-1 and V is TRBV10-3; TRBD2 might be the D (7 bases). V was shortened by 3 bases and J by 9 bases, with 15 bases between the two germline ends. CDR1 is ENHRY and CDR2 is SYGVKD in the germline V gene. This CDR3 has 14 amino acids. For the CDR3, the DNA is TGTGCCATCAGTGAAGGGGGGGCGGAGGGTGAGCAGTTCTTC. This codes for CAISEGGAEGEQFF.